This TCR beta chain was sequenced in a study of blood T cell repertoires in COVID-19. On the study more broadly: PBMCs, B-cell-depleted T cells, or T cells provided the cDNA or gDNA that made up the material.

Per the original data handling: Amplification with reference gene primers provided the estimates of nucleated cell counts. Generated by immunoSEQ multiplex PCR, the TCRdb table keeps only in-frame clones and is missing some. Clonal size and the V and J genes are those of that table, whereas D and trimming came from the DNA. The sample yields about 110,000 clones, approximately 90% seen once. CDR1 MNHEY and CDR2 SMNVEV come from the germline V gene (reference sequence). This CDR3 region has 16 residues. V shed 5 bases and J 7 bases; nucleotides not matched to a gene: 14. The rearrangement joins TRBV27 to TRBJ1-2; 9 bases match TRBD1. Source material: peripheral blood. This sequence originates from a human donor in a cohort sampled during active COVID-19. The CDR3 nucleotides are TGTGCCAGCAGTCCCCGGACAGGGGACTATGGACTTGGCTACACCTTC. Its protein is CASSPRTGDYGLGYTF.